This TCR beta chain derives from a study of T cell repertoires in cytomegalovirus infection. General study results and limits: Dominating the ex vivo response were HLA-C-restricted CMV-specific TCR beta clonotypes.

TCRdb fed the reads into MiXCR, producing one record per CDR3 protein. The data contain nearly 650,000 distinct CDR3 sequences, around 24% of them singletons. There are many counts of this clonotype. The antigen is not known. The CDR3 spans 17 residues. V shed 1 base and J shed 0 bases, with 13 bases lying between them. The germline V gene encodes CDR1 SGHVS and CDR2 FNYEAQ. V gene TRBV7-6 combines with J gene TRBJ2-1; D gene uncertain. The sequence came from a human donor in good health (CMV status not recorded). Some clones in this sample may be carry-over from other donors' samples. Sequenced material: CD8+ T cells from PBMCs. As DNA, the CDR3 is TGTGCCAGCAGCTTAGTCGAGACTGAGAGCTCCTACAATGAGCAGTTCTTC. It yields the protein CASSLVETESSYNEQFF. The full variable domain, its missing parts supplied by reference TRBV7-6 and TRBJ2-1, is GAGVSQSPRYKVTKRGQDVALRCDPISGHVSLYWYRQALGQGPEFLTYFNYEAQQDKSGLPNDRFSAERPEGSISTLTIQRTEQRDSAMYRCASSLVETESSYNEQFFGPGTRLTVL.